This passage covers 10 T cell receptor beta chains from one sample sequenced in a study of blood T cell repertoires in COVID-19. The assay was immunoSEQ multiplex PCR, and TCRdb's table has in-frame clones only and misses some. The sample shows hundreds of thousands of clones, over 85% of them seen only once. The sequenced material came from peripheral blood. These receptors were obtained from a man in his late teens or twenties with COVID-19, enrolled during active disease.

Here the CDR3 DNA reads TGTGCCAGTAGCGCAACAGAACCTTGGGACTATAGCAATCAGCCCCAGCATTTT. This gives the protein CASSATEPWDYSNQPQHF. V usage is TRBV19 and J usage is TRBJ1-5, with D possibly TRBD1 on 5 matching bases. The V gene's germline CDR1 is LNHDA and CDR2 SQIVND (reference sequence). Deletions cut 6 bases from V and 0 bases from J, with 21 bases between. The CDR3 covers 18 residues.

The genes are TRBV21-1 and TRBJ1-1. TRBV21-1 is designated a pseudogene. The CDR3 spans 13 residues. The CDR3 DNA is TGTGCCAGCATCCCAAGTGTAGACACTGAAGCTTTCTTT. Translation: CASIPSVDTEAFF.

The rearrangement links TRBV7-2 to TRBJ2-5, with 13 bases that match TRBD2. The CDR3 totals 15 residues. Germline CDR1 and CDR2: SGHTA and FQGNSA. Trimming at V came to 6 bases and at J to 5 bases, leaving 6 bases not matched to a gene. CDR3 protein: CASSRTSGRGETQYF. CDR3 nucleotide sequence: TGTGCCAGCAGTCGGACTAGCGGGAGAGGGGAGACCCAGTACTTC. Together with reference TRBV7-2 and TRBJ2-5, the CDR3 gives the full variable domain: GAGVSQSPSNKVTEKGKDVELRCDPISGHTALYWYRQSLGQGLEFLIYFQGNSAPDKSGLPSDRFSAERTGGSVSTLTIQRTQQEDSAVYLCASSRTSGRGETQYFGPGTRLLVL.

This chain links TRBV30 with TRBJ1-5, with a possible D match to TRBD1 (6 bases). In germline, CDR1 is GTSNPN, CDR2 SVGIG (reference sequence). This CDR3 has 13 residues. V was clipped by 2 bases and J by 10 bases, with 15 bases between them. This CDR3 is CAWSRTDTQPQHF. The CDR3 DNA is TGTGCCTGGAGTCGGACAGACACACAACCCCAGCATTTT.

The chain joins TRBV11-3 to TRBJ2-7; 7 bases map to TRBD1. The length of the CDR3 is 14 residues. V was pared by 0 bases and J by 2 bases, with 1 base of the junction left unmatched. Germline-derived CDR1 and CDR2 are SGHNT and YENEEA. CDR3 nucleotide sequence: TGTGCCAGCAGCTTAGAACAGGGGACCTACGAGCAGTACTTC. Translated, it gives CASSLEQGTYEQYF.

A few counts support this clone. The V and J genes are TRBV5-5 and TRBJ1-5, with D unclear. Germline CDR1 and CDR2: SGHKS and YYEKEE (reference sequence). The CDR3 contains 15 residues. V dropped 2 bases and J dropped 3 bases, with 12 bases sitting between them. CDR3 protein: CASSLAAQANQPQHF. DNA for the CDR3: TGTGCCAGCAGCTTAGCGGCCCAGGCCAATCAGCCCCAGCATTTT. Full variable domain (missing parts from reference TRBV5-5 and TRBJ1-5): DAGVTQSPTHLIKTRGQQVTLRCSPISGHKSVSWYQQVLGQGPQFIFQYYEKEERGRGNFPDRFSARQFPNYSSELNVNALLLGDSALYLCASSLAAQANQPQHFGDGTRLSIL.

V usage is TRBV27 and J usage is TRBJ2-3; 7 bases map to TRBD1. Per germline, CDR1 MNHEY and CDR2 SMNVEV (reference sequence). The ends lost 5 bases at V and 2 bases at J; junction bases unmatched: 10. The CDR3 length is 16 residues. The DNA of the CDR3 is TGTGCCAGCAGTGTCGACAGGGTCCTCTTCACAGATACGCAGTATTTT. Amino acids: CASSVDRVLFTDTQYF.

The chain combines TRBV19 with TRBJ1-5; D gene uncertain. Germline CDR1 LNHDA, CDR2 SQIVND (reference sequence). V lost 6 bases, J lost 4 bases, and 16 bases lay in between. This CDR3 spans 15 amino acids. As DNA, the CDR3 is TGTGCCAGTAGCGATTATTCCGGGAAAAATCAGCCCCAGCATTTT. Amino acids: CASSDYSGKNQPQHF.

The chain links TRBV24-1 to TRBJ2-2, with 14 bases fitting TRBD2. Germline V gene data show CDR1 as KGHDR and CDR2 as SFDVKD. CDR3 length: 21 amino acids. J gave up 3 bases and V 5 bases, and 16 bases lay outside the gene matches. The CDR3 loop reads CATSGPPAGTSGRVDTGELFF. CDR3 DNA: TGTGCCACCAGTGGCCCGCCAGCCGGGACTAGCGGGAGAGTAGACACCGGGGAGCTGTTTTTT.

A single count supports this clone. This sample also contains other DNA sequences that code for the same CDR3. In nucleotides, the CDR3 is TGTGCCAGCAGCCCCTCTAACTATGGCTACACCTTC. Translating it yields CASSPSNYGYTF. The chain combines TRBV9 with TRBJ1-2; no clear D. The CDR3 is 12 residues long. V was pared by 4 bases and J by 0 bases, with 4 bases between. CDR1 is SGDLS and CDR2 is YYNGEE in the germline V gene.